A single sample is the source of the 17 T cell receptor beta chains below, sequenced in a study of cytomegalovirus exposure and HLA in healthy donors (dated by TCRdb to 2015 to 2018). Library method: the immunoSEQ multiplex PCR assay. For the multiplex PCR, a mixture combining 60 forward primers for TCR Vbeta segments and 13 reverse primers for TCR Jbeta segments was used. TCRdb took over this immuneACCESS table, retaining in-frame rearrangements with V and J assigned. Such tables are incomplete; in checked studies, under half of the missing clones stem from an unresolved V gene, and the remainder is unexplained. The sample table records under 200,000 clones; 70% to 90% of these occur just once. Together, the top ten hold around 0.8% of the sample. The sequenced sample consisted of PBMCs. These receptor sequences come from a woman under 30 in good health and CMV-seronegative.

This clone was counted only a few times. The gene calls are TRBV7-2 and TRBJ2-3, with a tentative D call TRBD2 (6 bases). V was pared by 3 bases and J by 0 bases, with 10 bases between. This CDR3 contains 15 residues. Germline-derived CDR1 and CDR2 are SGHTA and FQGNSA. CDR3: CASSLASGSTDTQYF. The CDR3 coding sequence is TGTGCCAGCAGCTTGGCGAGCGGGAGCACAGATACGCAGTATTTT.

The CDR3 DNA is TGCGCCAGCGGTAGAAGGGGAGGGAATGAAAAACTGTTTTTT. Protein: CASGRRGGNEKLFF. V usage is TRBV4-1 and J usage is TRBJ1-4; possibly TRBD1 for D (5 bases). There are 14 residues in the CDR3. Trimming pared 8 bases from V and 5 bases from J, leaving 15 bases between. CDR1 MGHRA and CDR2 YSYEKL come from the germline V gene.

The chain couples TRBV13 to TRBJ2-3; TRBD2 matches 9 bases. CDR1 is PRHDT, CDR2 FYEKMQ, per germline (reference sequence). With V trimmed by 4 bases and J by 4 bases, 9 bases remained unmatched. This CDR3 is built from 16 residues. In DNA, the CDR3 is TGTGCCAGCAGCTCCCGGGATAGCGGGAGTTCAGATACGCAGTATTTT. It translates to CASSSRDSGSSDTQYF.

The chain has TRBV30 and TRBJ1-1; 8 bases map to TRBD1. The CDR3 consists of 14 residues. Germline V gene lookup returns CDR1 GTSNPN and CDR2 SVGIG (reference sequence). Trimming took 3 bases from V and 0 from J; bases not matched to a gene: 3. DNA of the CDR3: TGTGCCTGGAGGTACAGGGGGATGAACACTGAAGCTTTCTTT. Encoded protein: CAWRYRGMNTEAFF.

This sequence joins TRBV2 and TRBJ1-5; D is perhaps TRBD1 (5 bases). The CDR3 length is 15 residues. Germline lookup yields CDR1 SNHLY and CDR2 FYNNEI. V was shortened by 5 bases and J by 4 bases, with 15 bases between the two germline ends. The CDR3 region is CASSFEQAINQPQHF. DNA of the CDR3: TGTGCCAGCAGTTTCGAACAGGCCATTAATCAGCCCCAGCATTTT.

The V gene is TRBV27, the J gene TRBJ2-7; D is perhaps TRBD1 (5 bases). The CDR3 spans 13 residues. Looked up from germline, CDR1 is MNHEY and CDR2 is SMNVEV (reference sequence). V lost 7 bases and J lost 6, with 16 bases in between. The CDR3 region has the DNA TGTGCCAGCATATCCCCAGGGCACGGCGAGCAGTACTTC. It codes for CASISPGHGEQYF.

V gene TRBV28 combines with J gene TRBJ2-7; possible D gene TRBD2, 6 bases. The ends were cut back, 5 bases at V and 0 bases at J, with 11 bases in the middle. Germline V gives CDR1 MDHEN, CDR2 SYDVKM. The CDR3 covers 14 residues. CDR3 region: CASSKGTYSYEQYF. The CDR3 DNA follows: TGTGCCAGCAGTAAAGGGACTTACTCCTACGAGCAGTACTTC.

A few counts support this clone. V and J are TRBV18 and TRBJ1-5; D ambiguous. In germline, CDR1 is KGHSH, CDR2 LQKENI. V shed 3 bases and J shed 1 base, with 7 bases lying between them. This CDR3 is built from 14 residues. The CDR3 sequence is CASSPLGSNQPQHF. CDR3 DNA sequence: TGTGCCAGCTCACCGCTCGGGAGCAATCAGCCCCAGCATTTT.

The gene calls are TRBV7-9 and TRBJ1-4; maybe TRBD1 (6 bases). V lost 5 bases and J 5 bases, leaving 15 bases between the germline ends. Germline V lookup: CDR1 SEHNR, CDR2 FQNEAQ (reference sequence). The CDR3 contains 15 residues. CDR3 protein: CASSHRTEKNEKLFF. CDR3 nucleotides: TGTGCCAGCAGCCATAGGACAGAGAAGAATGAAAAACTGTTTTTT.

V gene TRBV28 combines with J gene TRBJ2-1, with unresolved D. V was shortened by 7 bases and J by 13 bases, with 11 bases between the two germline ends. This CDR3 region has 10 residues. Germline CDR1 reads MDHEN; CDR2 reads SYDVKM. The CDR3 reads CASMGSGQFF. The CDR3 DNA reads TGTGCCAGCATGGGCTCCGGACAGTTCTTC.

The V gene is TRBV6-1, the J gene TRBJ2-2; D might be TRBD2 (6 bases). V was cut by 6 bases and J by 7 bases, with 18 bases left in between. This CDR3 spans 15 amino acids. Looked up from germline, CDR1 is MNHNS and CDR2 is SASEGT. CDR3 in DNA: TGTGCCAGCAGCGCTAGCGAGAGGGCCTTCGGGGAGCTGTTTTTT. Its translation: CASSASERAFGELFF.

The chain links TRBV19 to TRBJ1-2, with a weak D call TRBD1 (5 bases). Germline-derived CDR1 and CDR2 are LNHDA and SQIVND (reference sequence). The CDR3 has 15 residues. The ends were cut back, 3 bases at V and 4 bases at J, with 15 bases in the middle. The CDR3 DNA reads as TGTGCCAGTAGTATGGACGAGACAGCTCCCTATGGCTACACCTTC. Protein sequence: CASSMDETAPYGYTF.

Only a few counts were recorded for this clone. The chain uses TRBV28 and TRBJ1-3; 11 bases are a match to TRBD1. CDR1 and CDR2 from the germline V gene are MDHEN and SYDVKM. Trimming at V came to 5 bases and at J to 5 bases, leaving 5 bases not matched to a gene. The CDR3 contains 15 residues. CDR3 protein: CASSPGQGARNTIYF. In DNA form, the CDR3 reads TGTGCCAGCAGTCCCGGACAGGGGGCGCGAAACACCATATATTTT. Based on the CDR3 plus reference TRBV28 and TRBJ1-3, the full variable domain is DVKVTQSSRYLVKRTGEKVFLECVQDMDHENMFWYRQDPGLGLRLIYFSYDVKMKEKGDIPEGYSVSREKKERFSLILESASTNQTSMYLCASSPGQGARNTIYFGEGSWLTVV.

This clone is a singleton in its sample. The V gene is TRBV5-1, the J gene TRBJ2-3; possible D gene TRBD2, 5 bases. Germline V gives CDR1 SGHRS, CDR2 YFSETQ. The V end was cut by 0 bases, the J end by 2 bases, with 13 bases between. The CDR3 extends over 16 amino acids. The CDR3 loop is CASSLEGVVPTDTQYF. The CDR3 DNA sequence: TGCGCCAGCAGCTTGGAGGGAGTTGTCCCCACAGATACGCAGTATTTT.

The chain recombines TRBV4-1 with TRBJ2-1, with D tentatively TRBD2 (6 bases). Trimming shortened V by 0 bases and J by 1 base, and 19 bases separated the two germline ends. Germline-derived CDR1 and CDR2 are MGHRA and YSYEKL. The CDR3 has 19 amino acids. CDR3 region: CASSQDRDPSAISYNEQFF. As DNA, the CDR3 is TGCGCCAGCAGCCAAGATCGGGACCCTAGCGCCATATCCTACAATGAGCAGTTCTTC.

This clone was seen just once. The CDR3 protein is CASSLDRGRTEAFF. The CDR3 DNA sequence: TGTGCCAGCAGTTTGGACAGGGGGCGCACTGAAGCTTTCTTT. The gene calls are TRBV6-6 and TRBJ1-1, with 11 bases that match TRBD1. Germline V gene lookup returns CDR1 MNHNY and CDR2 SVGAGI (reference sequence). Unmatched junction bases numbered 2, after V lost 4 bases and J lost 4 bases. The CDR3 totals 14 residues.

This chain links TRBV19 with TRBJ2-1; 9 bases line up with TRBD1. Trimming took 4 bases from V and 5 from J; bases not matched to a gene: 6. Germline lookup yields CDR1 LNHDA and CDR2 SQIVND (reference sequence). The CDR3 is made up of 15 amino acids. The CDR3 region is CASSTIGQGNNEQFF. The CDR3 nucleotides are TGTGCCAGTAGTACGATCGGACAGGGGAACAATGAGCAGTTCTTC.